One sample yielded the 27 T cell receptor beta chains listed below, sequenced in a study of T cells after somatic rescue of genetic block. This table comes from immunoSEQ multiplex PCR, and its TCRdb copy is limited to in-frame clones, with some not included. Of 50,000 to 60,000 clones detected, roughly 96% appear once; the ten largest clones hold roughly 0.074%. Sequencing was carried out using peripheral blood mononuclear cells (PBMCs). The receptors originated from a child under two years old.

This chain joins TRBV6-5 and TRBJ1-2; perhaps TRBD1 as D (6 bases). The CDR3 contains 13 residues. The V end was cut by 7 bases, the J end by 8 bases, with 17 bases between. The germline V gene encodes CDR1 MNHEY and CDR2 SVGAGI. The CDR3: CASTPRQGRGYTF. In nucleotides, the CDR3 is TGTGCCAGCACCCCCCGGCAGGGGAGGGGCTACACCTTC.

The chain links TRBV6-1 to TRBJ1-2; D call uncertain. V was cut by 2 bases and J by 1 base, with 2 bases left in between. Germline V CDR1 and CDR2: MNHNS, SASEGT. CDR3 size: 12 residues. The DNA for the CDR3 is TGTGCCAGCAGTGAACGTAACTATGGCTACACCTTC. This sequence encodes CASSERNYGYTF.

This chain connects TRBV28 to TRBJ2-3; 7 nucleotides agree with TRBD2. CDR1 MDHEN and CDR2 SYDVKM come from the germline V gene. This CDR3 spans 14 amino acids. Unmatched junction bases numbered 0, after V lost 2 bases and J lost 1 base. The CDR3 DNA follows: TGTGCCAGCAGTTTAGCGGGAGGCACAGATACGCAGTATTTT. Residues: CASSLAGGTDTQYF.

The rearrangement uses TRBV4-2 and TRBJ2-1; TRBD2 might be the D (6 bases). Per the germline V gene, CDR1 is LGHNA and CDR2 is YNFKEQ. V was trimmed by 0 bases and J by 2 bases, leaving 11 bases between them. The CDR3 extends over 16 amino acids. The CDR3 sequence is CASSQETGAAYNEQFF. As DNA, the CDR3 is TGTGCCAGCAGCCAAGAGACGGGAGCAGCCTACAATGAGCAGTTCTTC.

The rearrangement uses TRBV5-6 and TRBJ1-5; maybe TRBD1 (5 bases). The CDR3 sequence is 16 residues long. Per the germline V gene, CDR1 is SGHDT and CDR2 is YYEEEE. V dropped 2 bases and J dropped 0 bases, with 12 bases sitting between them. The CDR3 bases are TGTGCCAGCAGCTTTAGGAGGCAGGGTAGCAATCAGCCCCAGCATTTT. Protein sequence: CASSFRRQGSNQPQHF.

DNA for the CDR3: TGCGCCAGCAGCCTACGGACTAGCGGGAGTGCAGATACGCAGTATTTT. Protein: CASSLRTSGSADTQYF. The chain combines TRBV4-1 with TRBJ2-3; 13 bases are shared with TRBD2. J was trimmed by 4 bases and V by 4 bases; bases with no gene match: 5. There are 16 residues in the CDR3. Germline-derived CDR1 and CDR2 are MGHRA and YSYEKL.

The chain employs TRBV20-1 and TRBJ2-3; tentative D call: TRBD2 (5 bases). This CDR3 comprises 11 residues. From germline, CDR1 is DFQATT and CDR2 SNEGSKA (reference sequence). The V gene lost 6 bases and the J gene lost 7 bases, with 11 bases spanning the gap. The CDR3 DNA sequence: TGCAGTGCCAAAAGACTACATACGCAGTATTTT. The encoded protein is CSAKRLHTQYF.

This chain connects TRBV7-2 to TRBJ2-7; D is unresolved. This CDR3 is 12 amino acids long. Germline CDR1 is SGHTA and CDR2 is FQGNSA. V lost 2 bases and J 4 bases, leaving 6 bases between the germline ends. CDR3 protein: CASSLSRYEQYF. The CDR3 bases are TGTGCCAGCAGCTTATCAAGGTACGAGCAGTACTTC.

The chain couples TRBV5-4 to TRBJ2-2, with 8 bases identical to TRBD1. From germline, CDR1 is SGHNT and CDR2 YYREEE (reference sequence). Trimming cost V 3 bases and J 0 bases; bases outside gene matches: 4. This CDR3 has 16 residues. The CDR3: CASSWTTGANTGELFF. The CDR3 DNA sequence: TGTGCCAGCAGCTGGACGACAGGGGCGAACACCGGGGAGCTGTTTTTT. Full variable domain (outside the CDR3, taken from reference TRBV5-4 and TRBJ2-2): ETGVTQSPTHLIKTRGQQVTLRCSSQSGHNTVSWYQQALGQGPQFIFQYYREEENGRGNFPPRFSGLQFPNYSSELNVNALELDDSALYLCASSWTTGANTGELFFGEGSRLTVL.

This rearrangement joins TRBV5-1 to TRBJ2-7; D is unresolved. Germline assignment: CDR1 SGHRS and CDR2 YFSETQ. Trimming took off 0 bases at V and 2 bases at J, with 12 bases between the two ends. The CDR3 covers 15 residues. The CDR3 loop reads CASSLEGSFAYEQYF. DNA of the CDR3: TGCGCCAGCAGCTTGGAAGGCTCGTTCGCCTACGAGCAGTACTTC.

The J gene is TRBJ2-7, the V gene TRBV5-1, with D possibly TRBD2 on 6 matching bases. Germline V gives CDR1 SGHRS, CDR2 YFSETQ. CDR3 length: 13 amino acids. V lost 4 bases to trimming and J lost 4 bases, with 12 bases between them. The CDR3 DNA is TGCGCCAGCAGCGGCCGGGAGTCTTACGAGCAGTACTTC. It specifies CASSGRESYEQYF.

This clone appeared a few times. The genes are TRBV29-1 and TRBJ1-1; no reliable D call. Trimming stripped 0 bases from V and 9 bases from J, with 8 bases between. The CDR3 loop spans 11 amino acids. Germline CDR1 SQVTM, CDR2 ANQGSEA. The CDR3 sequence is CSVEDVAQAFF. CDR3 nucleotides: TGCAGCGTTGAAGATGTGGCGCAAGCTTTCTTT.

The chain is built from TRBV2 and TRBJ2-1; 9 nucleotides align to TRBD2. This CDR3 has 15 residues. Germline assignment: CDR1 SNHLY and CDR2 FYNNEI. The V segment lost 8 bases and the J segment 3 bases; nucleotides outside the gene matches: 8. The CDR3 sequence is CASGKASGIYNEQFF. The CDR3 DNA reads TGTGCCAGCGGAAAGGCTAGCGGGATCTACAATGAGCAGTTCTTC.

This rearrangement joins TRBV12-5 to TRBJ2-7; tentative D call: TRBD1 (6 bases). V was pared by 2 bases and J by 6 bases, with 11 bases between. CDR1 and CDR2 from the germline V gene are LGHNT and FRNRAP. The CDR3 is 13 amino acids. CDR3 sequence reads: CASGLSRGGEQYF. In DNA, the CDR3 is TGTGCTAGTGGTTTGTCCAGGGGTGGCGAGCAGTACTTC.

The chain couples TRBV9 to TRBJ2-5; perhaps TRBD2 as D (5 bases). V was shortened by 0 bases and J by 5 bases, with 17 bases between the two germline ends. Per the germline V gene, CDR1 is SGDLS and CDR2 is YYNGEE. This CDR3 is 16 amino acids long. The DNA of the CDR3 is TGTGCCAGCAGCGTAGGGGTAGCGTCGTTTAGGGAGACCCAGTACTTC. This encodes CASSVGVASFRETQYF.

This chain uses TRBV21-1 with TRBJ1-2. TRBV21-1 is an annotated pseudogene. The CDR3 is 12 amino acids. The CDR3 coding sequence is TGTGCCAGCAGGGACGTAAGCTATGGCTACACCTTC. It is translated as CASRDVSYGYTF.

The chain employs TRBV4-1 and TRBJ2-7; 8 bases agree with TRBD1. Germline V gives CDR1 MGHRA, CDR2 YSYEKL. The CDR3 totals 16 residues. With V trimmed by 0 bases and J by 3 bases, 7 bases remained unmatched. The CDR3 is CASSQDQTGGNYEQYF. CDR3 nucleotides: TGCGCCAGCAGCCAAGATCAAACAGGGGGAAACTACGAGCAGTACTTC.

This CDR3 is CASSPGQEATQYF. Here the CDR3 DNA reads TGCGCCAGCAGCCCCGGACAGGAGGCGACCCAGTACTTC. The V call is TRBV5-1, the J call TRBJ2-5, with 7 bases identical to TRBD1. CDR1 SGHRS and CDR2 YFSETQ come from the germline V gene. CDR3 length: 13 residues. With 4 bases clipped from V and 7 bases from J, the junction kept 7 bases outside the gene matches.

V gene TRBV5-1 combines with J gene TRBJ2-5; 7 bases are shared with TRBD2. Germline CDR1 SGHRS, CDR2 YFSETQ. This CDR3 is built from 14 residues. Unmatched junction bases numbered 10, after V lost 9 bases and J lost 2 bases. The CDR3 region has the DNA TGCGCCACCGGGGAGGGTTGGCTTCAAGAGACCCAGTACTTC. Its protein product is CATGEGWLQETQYF.

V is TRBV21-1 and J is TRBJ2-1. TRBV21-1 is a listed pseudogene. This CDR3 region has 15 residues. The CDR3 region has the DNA TGTGCCAGCAGCAAAGTCAGGAGCACCTACAATGAGCAGTTCTTC. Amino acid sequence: CASSKVRSTYNEQFF.

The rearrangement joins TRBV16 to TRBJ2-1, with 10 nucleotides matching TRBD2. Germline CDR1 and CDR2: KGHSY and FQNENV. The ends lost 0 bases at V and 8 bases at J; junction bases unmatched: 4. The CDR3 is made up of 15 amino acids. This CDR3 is CASSQSVAGGHEQFF. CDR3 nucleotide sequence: TGTGCCAGCAGCCAATCGGTAGCGGGAGGTCATGAGCAGTTCTTC.

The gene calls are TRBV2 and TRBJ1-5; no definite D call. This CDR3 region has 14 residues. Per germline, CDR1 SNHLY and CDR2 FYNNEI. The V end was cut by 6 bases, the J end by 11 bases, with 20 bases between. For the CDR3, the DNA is TGTGCCAGCAGCCCAAACGGCCCTCAGGTAGCCCAGCATTTT. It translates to CASSPNGPQVAQHF.

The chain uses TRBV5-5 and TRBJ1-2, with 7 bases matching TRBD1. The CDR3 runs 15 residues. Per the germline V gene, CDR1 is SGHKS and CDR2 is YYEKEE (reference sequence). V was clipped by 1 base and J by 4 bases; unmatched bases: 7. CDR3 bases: TGTGCCAGCAGCTTGAGGGTGGGGACAGCCTATGGCTACACCTTC. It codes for CASSLRVGTAYGYTF.

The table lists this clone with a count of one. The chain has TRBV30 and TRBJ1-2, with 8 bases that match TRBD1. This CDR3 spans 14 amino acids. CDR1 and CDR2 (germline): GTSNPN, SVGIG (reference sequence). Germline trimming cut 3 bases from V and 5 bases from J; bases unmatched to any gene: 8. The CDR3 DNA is TGTGCCTGGAGATTGGGAGGACAGGGTTATGGCTACACCTTC. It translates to CAWRLGGQGYGYTF.

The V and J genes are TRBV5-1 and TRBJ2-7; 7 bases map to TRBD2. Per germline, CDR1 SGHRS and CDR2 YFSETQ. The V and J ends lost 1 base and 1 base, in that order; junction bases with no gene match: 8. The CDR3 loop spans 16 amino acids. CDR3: CASSLFPSGDSYEQYF. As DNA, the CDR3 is TGCGCCAGCAGCTTGTTCCCTAGCGGAGATTCCTACGAGCAGTACTTC.

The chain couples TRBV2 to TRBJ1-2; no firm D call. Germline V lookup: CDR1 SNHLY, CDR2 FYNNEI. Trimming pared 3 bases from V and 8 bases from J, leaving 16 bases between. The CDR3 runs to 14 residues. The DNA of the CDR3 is TGTGCCAGCAGTGAGGCGGCCGGGGTTCAGGGCTACACCTTC. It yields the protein CASSEAAGVQGYTF.

The CDR3 reads CAWSVVGSLSGNTIYF. Here the CDR3 DNA reads TGTGCCTGGAGTGTAGTGGGATCACTCTCTGGAAACACCATATATTTT. V gene TRBV30 combines with J gene TRBJ1-3, with D uncertain. The CDR3 spans 16 residues. Trimming shortened V by 0 bases and J by 0 bases, and 12 bases separated the two germline ends. In germline, CDR1 is GTSNPN, CDR2 SVGIG (reference sequence).